These T cell receptor beta chains were read from a single sample in a study of CD8+ T cells in alopecia areata. Some clones are missing from TCRdb's copy, which holds only in-frame ones; the method was immunoSEQ multiplex PCR. This sample has roughly 200,000 clones, with about two fifths found just once. The specimen was CD4+ T cells sorted from blood, collected between weeks 30 and 35, from a patient treated with tofacitinib. The receptors come from a human donor with alopecia areata. Each CDR3 is given with its conserved first and last residue. Fields, in order: CDR3 length, J gene, V gene, clone size, D gene, CDR3 protein, CDR3 DNA. A D gene is named only where the DNA matches it firmly. A row's size may be missing; if present it is once, few, many or a size class.

>14|TRBJ2-3|TRBV7-7|few|NA
CASSLNLVSDTQYF
TGTGCTAGCAGCTTGAATCTAGTATCAGATACGCAGTATTTT
>15|TRBJ1-3|TRBV5-1|NA|NA
CASSFEGTYGNTIYF
TGCGCCAGCAGCTTTGAGGGTACATATGGAAACACCATATATTTT
>16|TRBJ1-2|TRBV7-9|few|NA
CASSRLTGVDYYGYTF
TGTGCCAGCAGTCGCTTGACAGGAGTTGACTACTATGGCTACACCTTC
>15|TRBJ2-3|TRBV6-5|NA|TRBD2
CASSRTSARTDTQYF
TGTGCCAGCAGTCGGACTAGCGCACGCACAGATACGCAGTATTTT
>14|TRBJ2-5|TRBV7-7|NA|TRBD1
CASSLAGGVETQYF
TGTGCTAGCAGCTTAGCAGGGGGAGTGGAGACCCAGTACTTC
>13|TRBJ1-1|TRBV6-5|few|TRBD1
CASSPDRAKGSFF
TGTGCCAGCAGTCCCGACAGGGCTAAGGGGTCTTTCTTT
>15|TRBJ1-5|TRBV19|many|TRBD1
CASSLPGQGNQPQHF
TGTGCCAGTAGCCTCCCGGGACAGGGAAATCAGCCCCAGCATTTT
>13|TRBJ1-1|TRBV7-3|NA|NA
CASSFQGNTEAFF
TGTGCCAGCAGCTTCCAGGGGAACACTGAAGCTTTCTTT
>15|TRBJ1-1|TRBV27|NA|NA
CASSFGLRSNTEAFF
TGTGCCAGCAGTTTTGGACTTCGGTCGAACACTGAAGCTTTCTTT
>15|TRBJ2-1|TRBV10-3|NA|TRBD2
CAISEPGLAGVQQFF
TGTGCCATCAGTGAGCCGGGACTAGCGGGAGTACAGCAGTTCTTC
>13|TRBJ2-7|TRBV29-1|few|TRBD1
CSVSGTGGYEQYF
TGCAGCGTGTCCGGGACAGGGGGTTACGAGCAGTACTTC
>10|TRBJ2-3|TRBV7-9|NA|NA
CASSPGGQYF
TGTGCCAGCAGCCCCGGGGGGCAGTATTTT
>15|TRBJ2-6|TRBV30|few|NA
CAWSHGGSGANVLTF
TGTGCCTGGAGTCACGGGGGATCCGGGGCCAACGTCCTGACTTTC
>16|TRBJ2-3|TRBV7-9|few|TRBD2
CASSLGVAGGGDTQYF
TGTGCCAGCAGCTTGGGGGTCGCGGGAGGCGGAGATACGCAGTATTTT
>15|TRBJ2-7|TRBV6-5|few|NA
CASSFRDTGPYEQYF
TGTGCCAGCAGCTTCCGGGACACCGGACCCTACGAGCAGTACTTC
>11|TRBJ1-1|TRBV13|few|NA
CASSQTQQAFF
TGTGCCAGCAGCCAGACCCAGCAAGCTTTCTTT
>15|TRBJ2-3|TRBV11-2|few|NA
CASSLGGPFTDTQYF
TGTGCCAGCAGCTTAGGCGGCCCCTTCACAGATACGCAGTATTTT
>17|TRBJ2-6|TRBV30|NA|NA
CAWSVSQGDSGANVLTF
TGTGCCTGGAGTGTTAGCCAGGGAGACTCTGGGGCCAACGTCCTGACTTTC
>15|TRBJ1-6|TRBV5-1|few|NA
CASSLGRQGGSPLHF
TGCGCCAGCAGCTTGGGGAGGCAGGGAGGTTCACCCCTCCACTTT
>14|TRBJ2-3|TRBV10-1|NA|NA
CASSESGRADTQYF
TGCGCCAGCAGTGAGTCCGGCAGGGCAGATACGCAGTATTTT
>15|TRBJ2-2|TRBV18|NA|TRBD2
CASSQLAANTGELFF
TGTGCCAGCTCACAACTAGCGGCGAACACCGGGGAGCTGTTTTTT
>14|TRBJ1-1|TRBV7-2|NA|TRBD1
CASSPGTVNTEAFF
TGTGCCAGCAGCCCCGGGACAGTGAACACTGAAGCTTTCTTT
>13|TRBJ2-7|TRBV5-1|NA|NA
CASRDGGNYEQYF
TGCGCCAGCAGGGACGGCGGGAATTACGAGCAGTACTTC
>13|TRBJ1-1|TRBV2|few|NA
CASSDPLNTEAFF
TGTGCCAGCAGTGACCCTTTGAACACTGAAGCTTTCTTT
>12|TRBJ1-1|TRBV19|many|NA
CASKAWNTEAFF
TGTGCCAGTAAAGCGTGGAACACTGAAGCTTTCTTT
>15|TRBJ1-4|TRBV6-1|few|NA
CASSEVRGSNEKLFF
TGTGCCAGCAGTGAAGTGCGGGGATCTAATGAAAAACTGTTTTTT
>13|TRBJ2-2|TRBV6-4|few|NA
CASRAPVTGELFF
TGTGCCAGCAGGGCCCCCGTCACCGGGGAGCTGTTTTTT
>14|TRBJ1-6|TRBV5-6|NA|NA
CASSLGTANSPLHF
TGTGCCAGCAGCTTGGGGACAGCTAATTCACCCCTCCACTTT
>12|TRBJ1-2|TRBV18|NA|TRBD1
CASSQDRDRYTF
TGTGCCAGCTCACAGGACAGGGATAGATACACCTTC
>14|TRBJ2-7|TRBV18|few|TRBD1
CASSQRTGAEEQYF
TGTGCCAGCTCCCAGAGGACAGGGGCGGAGGAGCAGTACTTC
>15|TRBJ1-4|TRBV6-1|NA|NA
CASSLRTADNEKLFF
TGTGCCAGCAGCCTCCGGACCGCAGATAATGAAAAACTGTTTTTT
>19|TRBJ2-6|TRBV19|NA|NA
CASSWSSSAGTSGANVLTF
TGTGCCAGTAGTTGGAGTTCGAGCGCGGGAACTTCTGGGGCCAACGTCCTGACTTTC
>15|TRBJ2-3|TRBV30|NA|TRBD2
CAWRGTSGITDTQYF
TGTGCCTGGAGGGGGACTAGCGGTATCACAGATACGCAGTATTTT
>12|TRBJ2-1|TRBV29-1|few|NA
CSVNLASHEQFF
TGCAGCGTAAACTTGGCGTCACATGAGCAGTTCTTC
>14|TRBJ1-6|TRBV6-6|few|NA
CASSYRADNSPLHF
TGTGCCAGCAGTTACCGGGCAGATAATTCACCCCTCCACTTT
>13|TRBJ2-1|TRBV29-1|few|NA
CSVGGRTGGEQFF
TGCAGCGTTGGAGGAAGAACAGGAGGCGAGCAGTTCTTC
>15|TRBJ2-7|TRBV6-1|NA|TRBD2
CASYPGGGGSYEQYF
TGTGCCAGCTACCCCGGTGGGGGGGGCTCCTACGAGCAGTACTTC
>13|TRBJ2-5|TRBV5-1|few|NA
CASSSGAEETQYF
TGCGCCAGCAGCTCGGGAGCGGAGGAGACCCAGTACTTC
>16|TRBJ1-5|TRBV19|few|NA
CASSVGGRNPPQPQHF
TGTGCCAGTAGTGTTGGGGGACGGAATCCCCCCCAGCCCCAGCATTTT
>15|TRBJ2-7|TRBV10-3|few|TRBD2
CAINAGLASSYEQYF
TGTGCCATCAATGCCGGACTAGCGAGCTCCTACGAGCAGTACTTC
>11|TRBJ2-1|TRBV27|few|NA
CASSFYNEQFF
TGTGCCAGCAGTTTTTACAATGAGCAGTTCTTC
>13|TRBJ2-3|TRBV29-1|few|NA
CSVGRDSTDTQYF
TGCAGCGTTGGACGAGACAGCACAGATACGCAGTATTTT
>13|TRBJ1-2|TRBV19|NA|NA
CASTYRSNYGYTF
TGTGCCAGTACGTATAGGAGTAACTATGGCTACACCTTC
>12|TRBJ2-3|TRBV2|NA|NA
CASGDQGDTQYF
TGTGCCAGCGGAGATCAGGGGGATACGCAGTATTTT
>13|TRBJ1-5|TRBV27|NA|NA
CASSWRAGQPQHF
TGTGCCAGCAGTTGGAGGGCGGGTCAGCCCCAGCATTTT
>17|TRBJ2-1|TRBV5-1|NA|TRBD2
CASSPRTSGRSGNEQFF
TGCGCCAGCAGCCCACGGACTAGCGGGAGGAGTGGGAATGAGCAGTTCTTC
>12|TRBJ2-7|TRBV6-1|NA|NA
CASRDRSYEQYF
TGTGCCAGCAGGGACCGGTCCTACGAGCAGTACTTC
>13|TRBJ2-7|TRBV29-1|few|TRBD1
CSVVDRGPYEQYF
TGCAGCGTGGTCGACAGGGGGCCCTACGAGCAGTACTTC
>15|TRBJ2-7|TRBV6-1|NA|NA
CASSEAYWGTYEQYF
TGTGCCAGCAGTGAAGCCTATTGGGGTACCTACGAGCAGTACTTC
>15|TRBJ1-5|TRBV25-1|many|NA
CASSEGPGPGQPQHF
TGTGCCAGCAGTGAAGGTCCGGGGCCGGGGCAGCCCCAGCATTTT
>12|TRBJ1-2|TRBV30|few|NA
CAWSASRGGYTF
TGTGCCTGGAGTGCTTCGAGGGGTGGCTACACCTTC
>13|TRBJ2-1|TRBV6-6|NA|TRBD1
CASKTGDYNEQFF
TGTGCCAGCAAGACAGGGGACTACAATGAGCAGTTCTTC
>11|TRBJ1-2|TRBV5-4|NA|NA
CASSLEYGYTF
TGTGCCAGCAGCTTGGAGTATGGCTACACCTTC
>17|TRBJ2-1|TRBV19|few|NA
CASRLGGIRATYNEQFF
TGTGCCAGTAGACTAGGGGGTATAAGGGCGACCTACAATGAGCAGTTCTTC
>11|TRBJ2-1|TRBV15|NA|NA
CATSTYNEQFF
TGTGCCACCAGCACGTACAATGAGCAGTTCTTC
>12|TRBJ2-7|TRBV11-1|few|NA
CASSLSNYEQYF
TGTGCCAGCAGCTTATCTAACTACGAGCAGTACTTC
>15|TRBJ2-3|TRBV6-5|NA|NA
CASSLSRGSTDTQYF
TGTGCCAGCAGTCTTTCTCGGGGGAGCACAGATACGCAGTATTTT